This passage covers 13 T cell receptor beta chains from one sample sequenced in a study of OX40 agonist ivuxolimab in advanced cancers. Libraries were prepared by immunoSEQ multiplex PCR; TCRdb keeps only in-frame clonotypes and omits some of them. The sample gives some 72,000 clones, roughly 92% of which show up once; around 2.8% is in the top ten. This specimen consisted of CD4+ or CD8+ T cells sorted from blood, obtained in a trial of the OX40 agonist ivuxolimab. The receptors were gathered from an adult with an advanced solid tumor such as melanoma, head and neck, liver or kidney cancer.

The chain employs TRBV13 and TRBJ2-7, with D possibly TRBD2 on 5 matching bases. V was cut by 2 bases and J by 4 bases, with 15 bases left in between. The CDR3 totals 15 residues. CDR1 is PRHDT and CDR2 is FYEKMQ in the germline V gene (reference sequence). The CDR3: CASSLSPTTSYEQYF. The CDR3 nucleotides are TGTGCCAGCAGCTTATCACCGACTACCTCGTACGAGCAGTACTTC.

The rearrangement joins TRBV30 to TRBJ1-1, with 9 nucleotides matching TRBD1. Unmatched junction bases numbered 6, after V lost 1 base and J lost 3 bases. This CDR3 spans 15 amino acids. Per germline, CDR1 GTSNPN and CDR2 SVGIG (reference sequence). This CDR3 is CAWSDTGQGDTEAFF. The CDR3 nucleotides are TGTGCCTGGAGTGATACGGGACAGGGTGACACTGAAGCTTTCTTT.

The V gene is TRBV11-3, the J gene TRBJ2-7, with D possibly being TRBD1 or TRBD2 (5 bases each). Germline V gene sequence: CDR1 SGHNT, CDR2 YENEEA. This CDR3 has 14 residues. With 5 bases removed from V and 7 bases from J, the gap between germline ends came to 18 bases. The CDR3 DNA sequence: TGTGCCAGCAGCGTCGGGACCGCGATAGGGGAGCAGTACTTC. Translation gives CASSVGTAIGEQYF. Using reference TRBV11-3 and TRBJ2-7 for the parts outside the CDR3, the full variable domain is EAGVVQSPRYKIIEKKQPVAFWCNPISGHNTLYWYLQNLGQGPELLIRYENEEAVDDSQLPKDRFSAERLKGVDSTLKIQPAELGDSAVYLCASSVGTAIGEQYFGPGTRLTVT.

V gene TRBV2 combines with J gene TRBJ2-7; D ambiguous. Germline V gene data show CDR1 as SNHLY and CDR2 as FYNNEI. The CDR3 runs to 18 residues. V was clipped by 0 bases and J by 2 bases, with 20 bases between them. The CDR3 DNA is TGTGCCAGCAGTGAAGCGCTTCCCCTACACTCCCGAACCTACGAGCAGTACTTC. Translating gives CASSEALPLHSRTYEQYF.

J is TRBJ2-7 and V is TRBV29-1; TRBD2 agrees at 7 bases. CDR1 is SQVTM, CDR2 ANQGSEA, per germline. This CDR3 has 16 amino acids. With 6 bases clipped from V and 4 bases from J, the junction kept 18 bases outside the gene matches. In DNA form, the CDR3 reads TGCAGCGTCGACGCCTGGGGAGAAACGGGGGGTTACGAGCAGTACTTC. Translating it yields CSVDAWGETGGYEQYF.

The V call is TRBV6-1, the J call TRBJ2-1; D is possibly TRBD2 (6 bases). This CDR3 spans 12 amino acids. From germline, CDR1 is MNHNS and CDR2 SASEGT. Trimming took 6 bases from V and 8 from J, leaving 11 bases between them. CDR3 protein: CASSGGVDEQFF. CDR3 DNA sequence: TGTGCCAGCAGCGGGGGTGTGGATGAGCAGTTCTTC.

The rearrangement joins TRBV7-9 to TRBJ1-2, with TRBD1 matching 9 bases. CDR1 SEHNR and CDR2 FQNEAQ come from the germline V gene (reference sequence). The CDR3 consists of 16 residues. Unmatched junction bases numbered 13, after V lost 4 bases and J lost 7 bases. CDR3 DNA: TGTGCCAGCAGCTGCAGGAGGGACAGGGTCGTGACTGGCTACACCTTC. It encodes CASSCRRDRVVTGYTF. The entire variable domain, with the rest obtained from reference TRBV7-9 and TRBJ1-2, is as follows: DTGVSQNPRHKITKRGQNVTFRCDPISEHNRLYWYRQTLGQGPEFLTYFQNEAQLEKSRLLSDRFSAERPKGSFSTLEIQRTEQGDSAMYLCASSCRRDRVVTGYTFGSGTRLTVV.

This chain joins TRBV5-1 and TRBJ2-1; D is undetermined. Germline CDR1 reads SGHRS; CDR2 reads YFSETQ. V lost 0 bases to trimming and J lost 8 bases, with 3 bases between them. The CDR3 totals 11 residues. This CDR3 reads CASSLDYEQFF. The CDR3 DNA sequence: TGCGCCAGCAGCTTGGACTATGAGCAGTTCTTC.

This clone occurred once. The chain has TRBV28 and TRBJ2-3; TRBD2 matches 8 bases. The V and J ends lost 10 bases and 4 bases, in that order; junction bases with no gene match: 7. The CDR3 sequence is 13 residues long. The V gene's germline CDR1 is MDHEN and CDR2 SYDVKM. This CDR3 is CATSRGGSDTQYF. CDR3 coding DNA: TGTGCCACCTCACGGGGGGGCTCAGATACGCAGTATTTT.

CDR3 nucleotide sequence: TGCAGCGTTGGGCGAAATAGCGTGGGCGAGCAGTACTTC. Amino acid sequence: CSVGRNSVGEQYF. The chain combines TRBV29-1 with TRBJ2-7; TRBD2 might be the D (5 bases). Trimming stripped 4 bases from V and 6 bases from J, with 16 bases between. Germline-derived CDR1 and CDR2 are SQVTM and ANQGSEA. The length of the CDR3 is 13 residues.

V gene TRBV5-1 combines with J gene TRBJ2-3, with a possible D match to TRBD2 (5 bases). CDR3 length equals 14 residues. Germline V gives CDR1 SGHRS, CDR2 YFSETQ. Deletions cut 6 bases from V and 0 bases from J, with 11 bases between. CDR3 DNA: TGCGCCAGCAACCTGGAGGCGAGCACAGATACGCAGTATTTT. Protein sequence: CASNLEASTDTQYF.

V and J are TRBV6-1 and TRBJ2-1, with D possibly TRBD1 on 6 matching bases. This CDR3 contains 14 residues. The V gene's germline CDR1 is MNHNS and CDR2 SASEGT. V was trimmed by 8 bases and J by 2 bases, leaving 13 bases between them. CDR3 region: CASLTGIAYNEQFF. As DNA, the CDR3 is TGTGCCAGCCTTACAGGGATTGCCTACAATGAGCAGTTCTTC.

The chain has TRBV6-1 and TRBJ1-1, with 9 bases matching TRBD1. Germline CDR1 MNHNS, CDR2 SASEGT. There are 15 residues in the CDR3. Unmatched junction bases numbered 9, after V lost 5 bases and J lost 5 bases. The CDR3 loop reads CASSLTGTGLTEAFF. As DNA, the CDR3 is TGTGCCAGCAGTCTTACCGGGACAGGGTTAACTGAAGCTTTCTTT.